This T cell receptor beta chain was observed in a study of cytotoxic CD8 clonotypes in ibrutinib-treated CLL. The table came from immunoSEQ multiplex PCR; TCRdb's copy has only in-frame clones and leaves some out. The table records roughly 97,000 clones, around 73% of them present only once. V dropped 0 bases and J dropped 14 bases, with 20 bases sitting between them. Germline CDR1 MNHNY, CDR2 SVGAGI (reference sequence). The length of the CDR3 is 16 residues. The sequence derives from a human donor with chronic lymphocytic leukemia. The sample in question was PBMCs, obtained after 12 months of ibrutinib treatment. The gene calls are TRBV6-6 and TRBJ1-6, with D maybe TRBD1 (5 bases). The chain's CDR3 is CASSYSERGAFGSLHF. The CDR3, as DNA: TGTGCCAGCAGTTACTCGGAAAGGGGCGCGTTTGGGTCCCTCCACTTT.